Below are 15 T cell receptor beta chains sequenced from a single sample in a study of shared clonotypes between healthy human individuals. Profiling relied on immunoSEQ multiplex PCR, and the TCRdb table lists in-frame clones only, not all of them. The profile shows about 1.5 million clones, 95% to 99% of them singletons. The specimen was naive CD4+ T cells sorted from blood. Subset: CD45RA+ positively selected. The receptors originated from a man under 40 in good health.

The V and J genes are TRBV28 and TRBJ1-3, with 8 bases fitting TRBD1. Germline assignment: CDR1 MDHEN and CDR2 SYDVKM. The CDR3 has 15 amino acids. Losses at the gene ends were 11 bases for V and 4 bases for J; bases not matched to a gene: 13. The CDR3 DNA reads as TGTGCCCTTTCCCCCGACAGGGGTACCGGAAACACCATATATTTT. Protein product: CALSPDRGTGNTIYF.

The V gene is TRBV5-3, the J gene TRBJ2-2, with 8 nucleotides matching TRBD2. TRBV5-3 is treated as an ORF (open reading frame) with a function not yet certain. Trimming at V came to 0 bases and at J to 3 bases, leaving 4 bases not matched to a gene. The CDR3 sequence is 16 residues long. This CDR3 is CARSLATSGHTGELFF. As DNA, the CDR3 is TGTGCCAGAAGCTTGGCCACTAGCGGTCACACCGGGGAGCTGTTTTTT.

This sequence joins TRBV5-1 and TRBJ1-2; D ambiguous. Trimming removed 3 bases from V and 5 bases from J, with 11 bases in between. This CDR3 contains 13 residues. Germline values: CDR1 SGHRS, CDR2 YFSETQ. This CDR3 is CASSSTDLYGYTF. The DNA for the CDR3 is TGCGCCAGCAGCTCTACAGACTTATATGGCTACACCTTC.

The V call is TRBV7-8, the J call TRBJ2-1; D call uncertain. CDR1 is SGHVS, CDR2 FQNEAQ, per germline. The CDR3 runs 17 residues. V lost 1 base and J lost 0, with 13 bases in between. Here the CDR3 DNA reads TGTGCCAGCAGCTTAGAACCGGGCAGGAGCTCCTACAATGAGCAGTTCTTC. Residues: CASSLEPGRSSYNEQFF.

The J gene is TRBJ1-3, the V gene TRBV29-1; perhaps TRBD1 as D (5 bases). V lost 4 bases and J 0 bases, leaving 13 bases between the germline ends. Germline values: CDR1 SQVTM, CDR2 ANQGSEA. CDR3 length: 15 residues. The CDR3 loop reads CSVGLLTVSGNTIYF. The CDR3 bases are TGCAGCGTTGGCCTCCTGACAGTCTCTGGAAACACCATATATTTT.

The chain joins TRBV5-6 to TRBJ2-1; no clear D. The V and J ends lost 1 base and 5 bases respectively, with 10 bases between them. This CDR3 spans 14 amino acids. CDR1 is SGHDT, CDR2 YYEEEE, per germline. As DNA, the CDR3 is TGTGCCAGCAGCTTGTACGGCCGGCACAATGAGCAGTTCTTC. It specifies CASSLYGRHNEQFF.

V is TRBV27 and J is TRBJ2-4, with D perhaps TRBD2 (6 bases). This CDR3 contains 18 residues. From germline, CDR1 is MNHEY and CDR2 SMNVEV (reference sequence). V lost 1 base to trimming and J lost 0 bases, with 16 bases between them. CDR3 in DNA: TGTGCCAGCAGTTTATTACGGGAGTCCCCCCTAGCCAAAAACATTCAGTACTTC. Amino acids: CASSLLRESPLAKNIQYF.

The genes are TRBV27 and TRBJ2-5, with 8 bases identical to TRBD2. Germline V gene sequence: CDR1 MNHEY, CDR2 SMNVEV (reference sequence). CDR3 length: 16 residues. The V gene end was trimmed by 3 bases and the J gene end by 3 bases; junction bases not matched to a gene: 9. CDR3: CASSFRRGLGEETQYF. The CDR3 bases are TGTGCCAGCAGTTTTAGGCGGGGACTAGGCGAAGAGACCCAGTACTTC.

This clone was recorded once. The CDR3 spells CASSPGLGYSNQPQHF. CDR3 DNA: TGTGCCAGCAGTCCGGGACTCGGGTATAGCAATCAGCCCCAGCATTTT. V usage is TRBV7-2 and J usage is TRBJ1-5; possible D gene TRBD1, 5 bases. Trimming took off 6 bases at V and 0 bases at J, with 15 bases between the two ends. Germline V gives CDR1 SGHTA, CDR2 FQGNSA. The CDR3 is made up of 16 amino acids.

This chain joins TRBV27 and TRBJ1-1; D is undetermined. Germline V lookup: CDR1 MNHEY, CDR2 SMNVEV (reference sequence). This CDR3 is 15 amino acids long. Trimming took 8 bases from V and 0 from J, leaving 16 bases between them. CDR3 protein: CASLSVGLMNTEAFF. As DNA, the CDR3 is TGTGCCAGCTTGTCCGTGGGCCTAATGAACACTGAAGCTTTCTTT.

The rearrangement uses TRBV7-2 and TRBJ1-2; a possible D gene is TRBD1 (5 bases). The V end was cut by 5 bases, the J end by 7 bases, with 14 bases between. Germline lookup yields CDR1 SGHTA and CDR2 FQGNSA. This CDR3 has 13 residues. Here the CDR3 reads CASSPPAGSGYTF. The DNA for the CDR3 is TGTGCCAGCAGCCCCCCCGCAGGGTCTGGCTACACCTTC.

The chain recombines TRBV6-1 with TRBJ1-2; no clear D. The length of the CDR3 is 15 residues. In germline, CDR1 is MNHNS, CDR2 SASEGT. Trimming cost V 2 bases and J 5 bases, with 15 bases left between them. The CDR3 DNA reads TGTGCCAGCAGTGAACGCCGAAGGATTGAGTATGGCTACACCTTC. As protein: CASSERRRIEYGYTF.

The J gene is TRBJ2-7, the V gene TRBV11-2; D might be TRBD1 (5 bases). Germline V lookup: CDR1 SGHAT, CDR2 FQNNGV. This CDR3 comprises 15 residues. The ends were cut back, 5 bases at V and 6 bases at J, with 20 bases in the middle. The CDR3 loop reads CASSGWAAGMGEQYF. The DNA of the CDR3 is TGTGCCAGCAGCGGTTGGGCGGCAGGGATGGGCGAGCAGTACTTC.

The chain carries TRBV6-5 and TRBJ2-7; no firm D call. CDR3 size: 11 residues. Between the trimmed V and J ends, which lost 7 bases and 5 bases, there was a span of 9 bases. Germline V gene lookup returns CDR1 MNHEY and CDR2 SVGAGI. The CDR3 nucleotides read TGTGCCAGCACCCAAAGGAACGAGCAGTACTTC. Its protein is CASTQRNEQYF.

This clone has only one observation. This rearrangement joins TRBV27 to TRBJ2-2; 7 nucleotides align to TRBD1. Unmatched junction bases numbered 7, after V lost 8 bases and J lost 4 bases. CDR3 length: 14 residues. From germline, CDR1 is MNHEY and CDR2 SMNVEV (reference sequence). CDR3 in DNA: TGTGCCAGCCGGACAGGAAAACTCACCGGGGAGCTGTTTTTT. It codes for CASRTGKLTGELFF.